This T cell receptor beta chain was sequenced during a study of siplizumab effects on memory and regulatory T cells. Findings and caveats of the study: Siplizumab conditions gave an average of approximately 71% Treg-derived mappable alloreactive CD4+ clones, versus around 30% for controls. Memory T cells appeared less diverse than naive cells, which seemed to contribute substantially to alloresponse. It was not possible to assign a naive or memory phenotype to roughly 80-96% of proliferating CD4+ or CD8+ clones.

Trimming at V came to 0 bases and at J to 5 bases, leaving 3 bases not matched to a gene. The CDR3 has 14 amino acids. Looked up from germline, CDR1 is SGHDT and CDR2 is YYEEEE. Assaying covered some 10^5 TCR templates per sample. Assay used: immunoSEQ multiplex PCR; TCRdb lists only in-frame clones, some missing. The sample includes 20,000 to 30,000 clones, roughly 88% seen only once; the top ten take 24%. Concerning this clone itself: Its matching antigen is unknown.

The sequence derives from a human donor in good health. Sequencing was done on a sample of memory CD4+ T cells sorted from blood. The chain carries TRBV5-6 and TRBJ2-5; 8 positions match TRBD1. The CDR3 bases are TGTGCCAGCAGCTTGGCAGGGGGCGCGGAGACCCAGTACTTC. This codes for CASSLAGGAETQYF.